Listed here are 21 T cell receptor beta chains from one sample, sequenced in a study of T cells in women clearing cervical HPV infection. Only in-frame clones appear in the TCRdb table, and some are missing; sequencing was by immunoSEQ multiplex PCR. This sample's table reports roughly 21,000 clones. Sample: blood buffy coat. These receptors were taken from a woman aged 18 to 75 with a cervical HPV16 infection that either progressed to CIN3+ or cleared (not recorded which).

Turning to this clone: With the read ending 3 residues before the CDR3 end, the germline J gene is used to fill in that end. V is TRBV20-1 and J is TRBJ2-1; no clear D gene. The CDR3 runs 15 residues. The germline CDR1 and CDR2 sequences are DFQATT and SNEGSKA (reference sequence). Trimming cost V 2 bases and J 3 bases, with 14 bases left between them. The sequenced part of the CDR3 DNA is TGCAGTGCTAGAAAGGTCGAGCGAGGCTACAATGAG. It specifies CSARKVERGYNE. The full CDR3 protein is CSARKVERGYNEQFF.

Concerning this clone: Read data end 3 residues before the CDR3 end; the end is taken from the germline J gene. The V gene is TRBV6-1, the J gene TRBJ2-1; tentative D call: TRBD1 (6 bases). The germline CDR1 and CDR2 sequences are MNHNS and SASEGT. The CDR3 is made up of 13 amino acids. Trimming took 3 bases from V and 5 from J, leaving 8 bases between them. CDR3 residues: CASSDRDNNEQFF. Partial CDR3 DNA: TGTGCCAGCAGTGACCGGGACAACAATGAG.

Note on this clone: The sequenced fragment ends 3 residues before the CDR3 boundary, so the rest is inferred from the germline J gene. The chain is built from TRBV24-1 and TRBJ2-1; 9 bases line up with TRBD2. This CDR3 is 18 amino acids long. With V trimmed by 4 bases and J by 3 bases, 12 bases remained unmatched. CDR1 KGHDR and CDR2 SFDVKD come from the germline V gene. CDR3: CATSETGLAYALYNEQFF. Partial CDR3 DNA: TGTGCCACCAGTGAAACGGGACTAGCCTATGCCCTCTACAATGAG.

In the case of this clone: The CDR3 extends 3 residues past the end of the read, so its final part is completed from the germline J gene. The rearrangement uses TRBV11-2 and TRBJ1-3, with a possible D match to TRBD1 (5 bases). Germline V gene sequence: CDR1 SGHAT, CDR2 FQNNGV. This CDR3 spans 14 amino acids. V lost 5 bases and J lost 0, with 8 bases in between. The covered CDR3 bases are TGTGCCAGCAGCCTCAGGGTCTCTGGAAACACC. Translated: CASSLRVSGNT. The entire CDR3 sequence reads CASSLRVSGNTIYF. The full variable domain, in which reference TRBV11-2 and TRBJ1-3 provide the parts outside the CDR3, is EAGVAQSPRYKIIEKRQSVAFWCNPISGHATLYWYQQILGQGPKLLIQFQNNGVVDDSQLPKDRFSAERLKGVDSTLKIQPAKLEDSAVYLCASSLRVSGNTIYFGEGSWLTVV.

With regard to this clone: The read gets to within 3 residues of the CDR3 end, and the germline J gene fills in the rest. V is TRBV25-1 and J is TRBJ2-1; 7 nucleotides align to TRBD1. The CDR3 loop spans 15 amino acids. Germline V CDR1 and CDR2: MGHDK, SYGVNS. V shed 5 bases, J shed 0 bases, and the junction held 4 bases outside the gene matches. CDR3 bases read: TGTGCCAGCAGTCCCCGGGACAGCTCCTACAATGAG. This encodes CASSPRDSSYNE. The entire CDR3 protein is CASSPRDSSYNEQFF.

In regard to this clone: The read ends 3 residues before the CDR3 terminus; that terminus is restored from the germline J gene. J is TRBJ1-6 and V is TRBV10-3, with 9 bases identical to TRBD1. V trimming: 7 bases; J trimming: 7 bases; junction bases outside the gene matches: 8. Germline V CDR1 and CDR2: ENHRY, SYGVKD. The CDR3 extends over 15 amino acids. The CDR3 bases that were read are TGTGCCATCACCAACCGGACAGGGGAAAATTCACCC. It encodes CAITNRTGENSP. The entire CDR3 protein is CAITNRTGENSPLHF.

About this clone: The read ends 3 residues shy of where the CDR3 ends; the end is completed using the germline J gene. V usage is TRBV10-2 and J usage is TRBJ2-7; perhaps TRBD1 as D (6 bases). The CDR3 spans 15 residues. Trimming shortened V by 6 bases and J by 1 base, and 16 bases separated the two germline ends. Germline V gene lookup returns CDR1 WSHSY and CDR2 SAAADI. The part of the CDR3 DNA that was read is TGCGCCAGCAGCCCCGGGGTCACAGGGTCCTACGAG. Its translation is CASSPGVTGSYE. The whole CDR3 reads CASSPGVTGSYEQYF.

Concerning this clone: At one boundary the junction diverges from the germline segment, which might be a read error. This CDR3 is CSAGDRASYNEQFF. Partial CDR3 DNA: TGCAGTGCTGGAGACAGGGCCTCCTACAATGAG. The chain joins TRBV20-1 to TRBJ2-1, with 7 nucleotides matching TRBD1. Read coverage stops 3 residues before the CDR3 terminus; the germline J gene supplies the remainder. The V gene's germline CDR1 is DFQATT and CDR2 SNEGSKA (reference sequence). The CDR3 contains 14 residues.

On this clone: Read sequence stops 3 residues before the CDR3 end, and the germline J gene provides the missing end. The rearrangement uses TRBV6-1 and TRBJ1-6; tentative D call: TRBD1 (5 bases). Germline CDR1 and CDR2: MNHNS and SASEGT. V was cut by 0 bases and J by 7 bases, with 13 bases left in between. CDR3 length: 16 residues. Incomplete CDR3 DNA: TGTGCCAGCAGTGAAGCCCCGGGACTGGGGAATTCACCC. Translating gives CASSEAPGLGNSP. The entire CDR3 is CASSEAPGLGNSPLHF.

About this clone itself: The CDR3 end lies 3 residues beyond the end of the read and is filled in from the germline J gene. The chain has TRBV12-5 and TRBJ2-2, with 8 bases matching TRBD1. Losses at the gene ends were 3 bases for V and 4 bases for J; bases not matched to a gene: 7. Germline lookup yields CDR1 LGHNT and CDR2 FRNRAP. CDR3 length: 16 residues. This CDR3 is CASGFSTGDRTGELFF. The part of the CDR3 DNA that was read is TGTGCTAGTGGTTTCTCGACAGGGGATCGCACCGGGGAG.

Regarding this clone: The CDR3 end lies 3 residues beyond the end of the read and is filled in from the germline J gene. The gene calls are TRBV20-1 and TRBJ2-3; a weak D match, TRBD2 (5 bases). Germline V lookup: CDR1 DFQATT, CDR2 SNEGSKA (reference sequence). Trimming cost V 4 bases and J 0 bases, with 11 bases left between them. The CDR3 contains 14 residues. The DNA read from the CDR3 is TGCAGTGCTAAAGACTACTCTAGCACAGATACG. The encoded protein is CSAKDYSSTDT. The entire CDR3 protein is CSAKDYSSTDTQYF.

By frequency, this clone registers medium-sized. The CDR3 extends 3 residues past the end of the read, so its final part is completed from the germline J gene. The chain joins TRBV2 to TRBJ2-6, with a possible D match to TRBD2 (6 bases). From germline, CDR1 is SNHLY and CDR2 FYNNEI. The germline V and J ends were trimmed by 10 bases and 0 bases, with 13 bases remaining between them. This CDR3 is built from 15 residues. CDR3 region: CATKKEGSGANVLTF. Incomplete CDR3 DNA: TGTGCCACGAAAAAGGAGGGCTCTGGGGCCAACGTC. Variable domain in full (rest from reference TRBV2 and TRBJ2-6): EPEVTQTPSHQVTQMGQEVILRCVPISNHLYFYWYRQILGQKVEFLVSFYNNEISEKSEIFDDQFSVERPDGSNFTLKIRSTKLEDSAMYFCATKKEGSGANVLTFGAGSRLTVL.

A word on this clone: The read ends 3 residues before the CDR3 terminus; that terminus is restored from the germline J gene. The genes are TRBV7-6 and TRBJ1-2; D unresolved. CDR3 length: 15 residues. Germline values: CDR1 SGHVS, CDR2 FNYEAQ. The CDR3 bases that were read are TGTGCCAGCAGCTTAGACCCCAACCCCTCCTACGAC. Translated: CASSLDPNPSYD. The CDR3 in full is CASSLDPNPSYDYTF.

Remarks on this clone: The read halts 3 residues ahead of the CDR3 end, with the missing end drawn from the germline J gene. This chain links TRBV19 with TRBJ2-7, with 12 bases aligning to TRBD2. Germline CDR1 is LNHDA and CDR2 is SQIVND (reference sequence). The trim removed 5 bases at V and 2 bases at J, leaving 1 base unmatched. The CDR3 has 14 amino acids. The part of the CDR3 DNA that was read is TGTGCCAGTAGTTCTAGCGGGAGGGCCTACGAG. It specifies CASSSSGRAYE. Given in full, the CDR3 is CASSSSGRAYEQYF.

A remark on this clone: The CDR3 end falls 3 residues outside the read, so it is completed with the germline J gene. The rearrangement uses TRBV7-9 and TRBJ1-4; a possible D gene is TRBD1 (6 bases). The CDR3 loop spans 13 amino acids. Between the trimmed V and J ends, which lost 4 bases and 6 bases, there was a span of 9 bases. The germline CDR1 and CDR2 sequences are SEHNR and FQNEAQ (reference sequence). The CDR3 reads CASSSGVYEKLFF. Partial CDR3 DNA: TGTGCCAGCAGCTCAGGGGTTTATGAAAAA.

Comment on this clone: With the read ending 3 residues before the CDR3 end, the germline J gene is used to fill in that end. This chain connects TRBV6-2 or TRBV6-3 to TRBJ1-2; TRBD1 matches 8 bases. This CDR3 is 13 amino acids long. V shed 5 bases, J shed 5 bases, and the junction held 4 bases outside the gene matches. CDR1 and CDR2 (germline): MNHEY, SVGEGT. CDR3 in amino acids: CASSATGGYGYTF. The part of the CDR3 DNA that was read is TGTGCCAGCAGTGCCACAGGGGGTTATGGC.

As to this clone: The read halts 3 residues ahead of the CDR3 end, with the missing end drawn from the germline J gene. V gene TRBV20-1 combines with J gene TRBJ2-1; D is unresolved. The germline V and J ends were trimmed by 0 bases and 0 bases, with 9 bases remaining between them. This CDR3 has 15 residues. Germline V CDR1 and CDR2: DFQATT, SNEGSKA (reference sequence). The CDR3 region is CSAREARSSYNEQFF. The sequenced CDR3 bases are TGCAGTGCTAGAGAGGCTAGGAGCTCCTACAATGAG.

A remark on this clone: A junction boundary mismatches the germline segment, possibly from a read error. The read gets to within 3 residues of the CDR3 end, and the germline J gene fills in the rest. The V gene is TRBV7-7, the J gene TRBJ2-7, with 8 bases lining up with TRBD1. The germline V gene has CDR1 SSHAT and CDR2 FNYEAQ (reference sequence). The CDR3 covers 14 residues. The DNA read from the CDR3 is TGTGCTAGCAGCTTAGGGACAGGACCCTACGAG. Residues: CASSLGTGPYE. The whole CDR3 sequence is CASSLGTGPYEQYF.

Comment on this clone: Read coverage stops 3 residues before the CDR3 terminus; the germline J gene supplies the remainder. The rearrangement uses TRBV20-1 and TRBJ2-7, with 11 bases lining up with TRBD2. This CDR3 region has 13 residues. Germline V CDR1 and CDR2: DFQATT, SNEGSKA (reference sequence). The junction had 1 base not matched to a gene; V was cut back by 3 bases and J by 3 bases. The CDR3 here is CSARGTSGYEQYF. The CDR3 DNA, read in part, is TGCAGTGCTAGGGGGACTAGCGGCTACGAG.

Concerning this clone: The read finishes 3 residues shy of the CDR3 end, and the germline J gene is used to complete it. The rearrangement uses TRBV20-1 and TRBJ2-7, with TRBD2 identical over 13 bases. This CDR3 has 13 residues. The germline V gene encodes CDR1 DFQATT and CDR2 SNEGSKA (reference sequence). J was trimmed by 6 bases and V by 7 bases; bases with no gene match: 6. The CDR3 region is CSGSGTSGTEQYF. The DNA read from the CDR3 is TGCAGTGGATCCGGGACTAGCGGGACCGAG.

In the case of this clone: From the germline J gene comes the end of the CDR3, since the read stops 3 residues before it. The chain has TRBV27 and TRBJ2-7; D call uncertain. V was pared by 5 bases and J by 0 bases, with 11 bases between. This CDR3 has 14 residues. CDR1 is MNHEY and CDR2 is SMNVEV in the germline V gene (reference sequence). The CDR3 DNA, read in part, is TGTGCCAGCAGTCTCCTACCTGGCTCCTACGAG. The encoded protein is CASSLLPGSYE. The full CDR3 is CASSLLPGSYEQYF.